This entry describes one TCR beta chain. V was trimmed by 6 bases and J by 3 bases, leaving 11 bases between them. Germline V gene sequence: CDR1 SNHLY, CDR2 FYNNEI. This CDR3 is built from 13 residues. This entry is derived from a study of cytomegalovirus exposure and HLA in healthy donors. Study summary: The Caucasian-associated ancestry cluster held around four fifths of a few hundred genotyped donors.

Primers for the PCR totalled 60 Vbeta and 13 Jbeta. Using immunoSEQ multiplex PCR, the repertoire was profiled, and TCRdb retains in-frame clones only, with some absent. The sample records 85,000 to 130,000 clones, roughly 73% being singletons. What was sequenced was PBMCs. This TCR came from a middle-aged man in good health and CMV-seronegative. J is TRBJ1-1 and V is TRBV2; no definite D call. CDR3 in amino acids: CASSLRRDTEAFF. The CDR3 nucleotides read TGTGCCAGCAGCCTAAGGCGGGACACTGAAGCTTTCTTT.